The 14 T cell receptor beta chains below all came from one sample that was sequenced in a study of cytomegalovirus exposure and HLA in healthy donors. Primers: 60 Vbeta forward and 13 Jbeta reverse. The assay was immunoSEQ multiplex PCR, and TCRdb's table has in-frame clones only and misses some. The repertoire consists of around 190,000 clones, with roughly nine tenths occurring once and the leading ten covering around 1%. The sequenced material came from PBMCs. These receptors were obtained from a boy younger than 10 in good health and CMV-seronegative.

J is TRBJ2-3 and V is TRBV6-1; D gene unclear. Per germline, CDR1 MNHNS and CDR2 SASEGT. This CDR3 spans 17 amino acids. V lost 2 bases, J lost 0 bases, and 15 bases lay in between. The CDR3 here is CASSEPSRVPSTDTQYF. Written as DNA, the CDR3 is TGTGCCAGCAGTGAACCATCTAGAGTCCCTAGCACAGATACGCAGTATTTT.

The chain is built from TRBV6-5 and TRBJ2-1, with TRBD1 matching 12 bases. The CDR3 runs 15 residues. CDR1 is MNHEY, CDR2 SVGAGI, per germline. Losses at the gene ends were 7 bases for V and 5 bases for J; bases not matched to a gene: 6. The CDR3 loop is CASTPGTGGHNEQFF. The CDR3 DNA reads as TGTGCCAGCACCCCCGGGACAGGGGGCCACAATGAGCAGTTCTTC.

With regard to this clone: An end of the junction differs from the germline gene, which may be a read error. Additional DNA sequences in this sample encode the identical CDR3. DNA of the CDR3: TGCGCCAGCACTCCTGTAGCGTCCTACGAGCAGTACTTC. This codes for CASTPVASYEQYF. J is TRBJ2-7 and V is TRBV6-6, with a weak D call TRBD2 (5 bases). CDR1 and CDR2 from the germline V gene are MNHNY and SVGAGI (reference sequence). The CDR3 has 13 residues.

The V and J genes are TRBV5-1 and TRBJ2-2; TRBD1 matches 9 bases. Germline CDR1 is SGHRS and CDR2 is YFSETQ. V shed 4 bases, J shed 4 bases, and the junction held 5 bases outside the gene matches. CDR3 length equals 15 residues. CDR3 in amino acids: CASSRTGEGTGELFF. The CDR3 region has the DNA TGCGCCAGCAGCAGGACAGGGGAAGGCACCGGGGAGCTGTTTTTT.

This clone was observed a few times. The CDR3 DNA reads as TGTGCCAGCAGCTTGGGACAGGGGTTCCCTGAAGCTTTCTTT. Translated: CASSLGQGFPEAFF. The chain is built from TRBV7-3 and TRBJ1-1; 10 positions match TRBD1. J gave up 6 bases and V 3 bases, and 4 bases lay outside the gene matches. Germline-derived CDR1 and CDR2 are SGHTA and FQGTGA. The CDR3 consists of 14 residues.

In regard to this clone: Mismatch with germline at one junction end may stem from a read error. The chain employs TRBV7-8 and TRBJ2-1, with 11 bases aligning to TRBD2. CDR1 is SGHVS and CDR2 is FQNEAQ in the germline V gene. This CDR3 is built from 17 residues. CDR3 coding DNA: TGTGCCAGCACCTTAGGGCCTAGCGGGAGGTTATTCGATGAGCAGTTCTTC. Translating gives CASTLGPSGRLFDEQFF.

As for this clone: The identical CDR3 is also encoded by other nucleotide sequences in the sample. V and J are TRBV19 and TRBJ1-1; 7 nucleotides line up with TRBD1. There are 12 residues in the CDR3. From germline, CDR1 is LNHDA and CDR2 SQIVND (reference sequence). After removal of 5 bases from V and 6 bases from J, the junction contained 3 bases not matched to a gene. The CDR3 loop reads CASSPTGSEAFF. In nucleotides, the CDR3 is TGTGCCAGTAGTCCGACAGGGTCTGAAGCTTTCTTT.

This chain connects TRBV29-1 to TRBJ1-1; unclear D gene. Germline-derived CDR1 and CDR2 are SQVTM and ANQGSEA. Trimming cost V 4 bases and J 3 bases, with 12 bases left between them. The CDR3 spans 13 residues. The CDR3 sequence: CSVVRGRDTEAFF. CDR3 bases: TGCAGCGTTGTTCGGGGTAGGGACACTGAAGCTTTCTTT.

The chain is built from TRBV7-8 and TRBJ1-1; no definite D call. The V and J ends lost 5 bases and 5 bases respectively, with 18 bases between them. The CDR3 length is 15 residues. Germline CDR1 reads SGHVS; CDR2 reads FQNEAQ. CDR3 sequence (DNA): TGTGCCAGCAGCCCCAGCGATTCCCCCCGAACTGAAGCTTTCTTT. Translation: CASSPSDSPRTEAFF.

The V and J genes are TRBV28 and TRBJ1-4; TRBD1 might be the D (5 bases). V was clipped by 2 bases and J by 5 bases, with 12 bases between them. The CDR3 runs 15 residues. CDR1 is MDHEN, CDR2 SYDVKM, per germline. CDR3 DNA: TGTGCCAGCAGTTTAGGATGGGGGGGAAATGAAAAACTGTTTTTT. Its protein is CASSLGWGGNEKLFF.

This clone was counted a few times. V gene TRBV6-4 combines with J gene TRBJ2-1; 12 bases are shared with TRBD2. V lost 4 bases and J lost 7; bases outside the gene matches: 5. The length of the CDR3 is 15 residues. Germline V gene sequence: CDR1 MRHNA, CDR2 SNTAGT. CDR3 sequence reads: CASSGTSGAHNEQFF. CDR3 coding DNA: TGTGCCAGCAGTGGGACTAGCGGGGCCCATAATGAGCAGTTCTTC.

The chain links TRBV14 to TRBJ2-3; TRBD1 might be the D (5 bases). Germline values: CDR1 SGHDN, CDR2 FVKESK. The CDR3 length is 15 residues. V lost 4 bases and J 3 bases, leaving 14 bases between the germline ends. CDR3 protein: CASSPRGGNTDTQYF. CDR3 sequence (DNA): TGTGCCAGCAGCCCAAGGGGCGGAAATACAGATACGCAGTATTTT.

The V and J genes are TRBV28 and TRBJ2-7; perhaps TRBD2 as D (6 bases). This CDR3 comprises 14 residues. The germline V and J ends were trimmed by 3 bases and 2 bases, with 11 bases remaining between them. The germline V gene has CDR1 MDHEN and CDR2 SYDVKM. Here the CDR3 DNA reads TGTGCCAGCAGTTTCTCGGGCGGGGCCTACGAGCAGTACTTC. This sequence encodes CASSFSGGAYEQYF. The full variable domain, completed using reference TRBV28 and TRBJ2-7, is DVKVTQSSRYLVKRTGEKVFLECVQDMDHENMFWYRQDPGLGLRLIYFSYDVKMKEKGDIPEGYSVSREKKERFSLILESASTNQTSMYLCASSFSGGAYEQYFGPGTRLTVT.

This chain connects TRBV15 to TRBJ1-4; D perhaps matches TRBD1 (6 bases). The germline V and J ends were trimmed by 0 bases and 7 bases, with 12 bases remaining between them. The CDR3 has 15 residues. Germline V gene sequence: CDR1 LNHNV, CDR2 YYDKDF (reference sequence). The CDR3 here is CATSRDPGDGEKLFF. The DNA of the CDR3 is TGTGCCACCAGCAGAGATCCAGGGGACGGTGAAAAACTGTTTTTT.